This T cell receptor beta chain derives from a study of early T cells in non-severe SARS-CoV-2 infection. Whole-study context: Unsorted whole blood bulk RNA was sequenced, with unpaired chains. Study-wide findings and caveats: Private and CD4 specificities were missed by VDJdb matching, skewed to anti-spike CD8.

This clonotype showed up just a few times. Its antigen is unknown. In the library, individual cDNA molecules carried attached unique molecular identifiers. TCRdb re-analysed the 5' RACE reads in MiXCR, keeping a single row per CDR3 protein. The sample contains about 92,000 distinct CDR3 sequences, less than 15% of which appear only once. CDR3 length: 12 amino acids. Germline-derived CDR1 and CDR2 are KGHDR and SFDVKD. Trimming stripped 3 bases from V and 4 bases from J, with 5 bases between. The sample consisted of whole blood. This chain uses TRBV24-1 with TRBJ2-5; no clear D. This receptor was taken from an adult who was a healthcare worker with PCR-confirmed SARS-CoV-2 infection or an uninfected control (not recorded which). CDR3 bases: TGTGCCACCAGTGATACGTTAGAGACCCAGTACTTC. This gives the protein CATSDTLETQYF.